This T cell receptor beta chain was sequenced for a study of response to subunit inactivated influenza vaccine. Study results and caveats: Authors suggested few new T cells are recruited by each seasonal influenza vaccination.

This clonotype was detected a few times. Antigen specificity is unknown. One entry per CDR3 protein, called by TCRdb with MiXCR from the RT-PCR reads. The sample includes approximately 160,000 distinct CDR3 sequences, about 10% of them seen just once. The CDR3 is 13 residues long. The junction had 2 bases not matched to a gene; V was cut back by 3 bases and J by 5 bases. The germline V gene has CDR1 MGHRA and CDR2 YSYEKL. Here the sequenced sample was CD8+ T cells sorted from PBMCs, taken about 23 months after vaccination. The chain recombines TRBV4-1 with TRBJ2-3; 7 positions agree with TRBD1. The TCR originated in a man between 50 and 69 years old who received an inactivated influenza vaccine. As DNA, the CDR3 is TGCGCCAGCAGCCAGCCAGGGGGAGATACGCAGTATTTT. It encodes CASSQPGGDTQYF.